The rows below give T cell receptor beta chains drawn from one sample of a study of cytomegalovirus exposure and HLA in healthy donors. Measured with immunoSEQ multiplex PCR; TCRdb has only the in-frame clones, and not every one. There are 100,000 or so clones in the sample; roughly three quarters occur only once, and 1.3% lies in the top ten. Sequenced sample: PBMCs. Receptors originate from a man aged 40-49 years in good health and CMV-seronegative. The CDR3 runs from the conserved cysteine through the conserved F or W. A D gene is named only where the DNA matches it firmly. Not all rows give a size; the values are once, few, many and, for expanded clones, a class.

j_gene | v_gene | d_gene | abundance | CDR3nt | CDR3aa
TRBJ1-6 | TRBV6-5 | - | once | TGTGCCAGCAGTTACTCTTACAATCCCCAAAATTCACCCCTCCACTTT | CASSYSYNPQNSPLHF
TRBJ2-2 | TRBV7-2 | TRBD1 | few | TGTGCCAGCAGCTCGCGGACAGGGGAGAACACCGGGGAGCTGTTTTTT | CASSSRTGENTGELFF
TRBJ2-5 | TRBV7-9 | TRBD2 | once | TGTGCCAGCAGCCCAGCGGGAGTAGGGGAGACCCAGTACTTC | CASSPAGVGETQYF
TRBJ2-3 | TRBV4-1 | TRBD1 | - | TGCGCCAGCAGCTTGGACAGGGTTGGCACAGATACGCAGTATTTT | CASSLDRVGTDTQYF
TRBJ1-1 | TRBV11-2 | TRBD1 | - | TGTGCCAGCAGCTCTCCCGGGACAGGCTACACTGAAGCTTTCTTT | CASSSPGTGYTEAFF
TRBJ2-7 | TRBV6-1 | - | - | TGTGCCAGCAGTGAAGAAAAATCGGGACTCGTCCCCGAGCAGTACTTC | CASSEEKSGLVPEQYF
TRBJ1-2 | TRBV5-6 | TRBD1 | - | TGTGCCAGCAGTTTACAGGGGGACGCCTCCTACTATGGCTACACCTTC | CASSLQGDASYYGYTF
TRBJ1-1 | TRBV6-6 | - | - | TGTGCCAGCAGTTACTCGCAGGTTTCCCCTGTAGAAGCTTTCTTT | CASSYSQVSPVEAFF
TRBJ2-7 | TRBV5-1 | TRBD2 | few | TGCGCCAGCAGCGGTACTAGCGGGAGGCACTACGAGCAGTACTTC | CASSGTSGRHYEQYF
TRBJ2-7 | TRBV7-9 | - | few | TGTGCCAGCAGCTTAACCGTTAACTACGAGCAGTACTTC | CASSLTVNYEQYF
TRBJ2-7 | TRBV11-2 | - | - | TGTGCCAGCAGCGTGGCCTTCTCAGGGAAATTCTACGAGCAGTACTTC | CASSVAFSGKFYEQYF
TRBJ2-5 | TRBV6-5 | - | once | TGTGCCAGCAGTTACTCGTTTGGGGGCGGGGAGACCCAGTACTTC | CASSYSFGGGETQYF
TRBJ1-5 | TRBV7-8 | - | - | TGTGCCAGCAGCTTAGGAGTGCGCAATCAGCCCCAGCATTTT | CASSLGVRNQPQHF
TRBJ2-1 | TRBV6-5 | - | - | TGTGCCAGCAGTTACCCGGGTAATGAGCAGTTCTTC | CASSYPGNEQFF
TRBJ1-5 | TRBV29-1 | - | - | TGCAGCGTGCTCGGACAGTTCAATCAGCCCCAGCATTTT | CSVLGQFNQPQHF
TRBJ1-2 | TRBV7-9 | - | - | TGTGCCAGCAGCGAAGACAGGTTAGGTGGCTACACCTTC | CASSEDRLGGYTF